These 15 T cell receptor beta chains were sequenced from one sample in a study of control samples from healthy donors and cancer patients. Sequencing was performed with immunoSEQ multiplex PCR; in TCRdb, only in-frame clones are kept and a portion is missing. In the table there are approximately 90,000 clones, over 80% of which are singletons. Material: blood. The receptors come from a man aged 25-45 years in good health.

In this sample, this clone turned up a few times. V usage is TRBV5-5 and J usage is TRBJ2-7; unclear D gene. The CDR3 is 13 residues long. Germline V gene sequence: CDR1 SGHKS, CDR2 YYEKEE (reference sequence). With 4 bases removed from V and 5 bases from J, the gap between germline ends came to 13 bases. This CDR3 is CASSHPIGDEQYF. The CDR3 DNA is TGTGCCAGCAGCCACCCAATCGGAGACGAGCAGTACTTC.

The chain links TRBV3-1 (or the pseudogene TRBV3-2) to TRBJ1-6; no definite D call. The length of the CDR3 is 11 residues. The V end lost 1 base, the J end lost 14 bases, and 6 bases lay between the germline ends. Germline assignment: CDR1 LGHDT and CDR2 YNNKEL (reference sequence). The CDR3 nucleotides are TGTGCCAGCAGCCAAGGCTTCACCCTCCACTTT. It codes for CASSQGFTLHF.

The chain is built from TRBV7-3 and TRBJ1-2; D is unresolved. The germline gives CDR1 SGHTA, CDR2 FQGTGA. The CDR3 spans 15 residues. V dropped 8 bases and J dropped 7 bases, with 23 bases sitting between them. Here the CDR3 reads CASARAHGEHPGYTF. In nucleotides, the CDR3 is TGTGCCAGCGCCCGCGCCCATGGGGAGCACCCTGGCTACACCTTC.

This clone has only a few counts. Other DNA sequences in this sample translate to the same CDR3. The genes are TRBV6-2 or TRBV6-3 and TRBJ2-1; 8 bases are shared with TRBD2. Germline CDR1 reads MNHEY; CDR2 reads SVGEGT. This CDR3 comprises 15 residues. Germline trimming cut 2 bases from V and 7 bases from J; bases unmatched to any gene: 7. The CDR3 sequence is CASSYRGRGGNEQFF. CDR3 DNA sequence: TGTGCCAGCAGTTACAGGGGTCGGGGGGGAAATGAGCAGTTCTTC.

This chain connects TRBV6-5 to TRBJ1-5; no reliable D call. With 0 bases removed from V and 0 bases from J, the gap between germline ends came to 6 bases. The CDR3 length is 15 residues. Germline assignment: CDR1 MNHEY and CDR2 SVGAGI. This CDR3 is CASSYSYSSNQPQHF. The CDR3 DNA is TGTGCCAGCAGTTACTCCTACAGTAGCAATCAGCCCCAGCATTTT.

V and J are TRBV6-5 and TRBJ1-2; no firm D call. V lost 10 bases and J lost 0, with 12 bases in between. The CDR3 loop spans 13 amino acids. The germline CDR1 and CDR2 sequences are MNHEY and SVGAGI. DNA of the CDR3: TGTGCCACCCCGGTTGGGCCTAACTATGGCTACACCTTC. Its protein is CATPVGPNYGYTF.

This chain uses TRBV5-1 with TRBJ2-1; TRBD2 agrees at 7 bases. Germline CDR1 is SGHRS and CDR2 is YFSETQ. V shed 0 bases and J 12 bases; nucleotides not matched to a gene: 9. The length of the CDR3 is 14 residues. CDR3 region: CASSLDGGKDMQFF. The CDR3 nucleotides read TGCGCCAGCAGCTTGGACGGGGGGAAGGACATGCAGTTCTTC.

The genes are TRBV24-1 and TRBJ1-2, with D tentatively TRBD1 (5 bases). There are 13 residues in the CDR3. V was trimmed by 4 bases and J by 4 bases, leaving 9 bases between them. The V gene's germline CDR1 is KGHDR and CDR2 SFDVKD. This CDR3 reads CATSDLRGYGYTF. The DNA for the CDR3 is TGTGCCACCAGTGACCTAAGGGGCTATGGCTACACCTTC.

The rearrangement joins TRBV5-1 to TRBJ1-1; D not resolved. Germline values: CDR1 SGHRS, CDR2 YFSETQ. Trimming shortened V by 0 bases and J by 0 bases, and 3 bases separated the two germline ends. The CDR3 sequence is 13 residues long. The CDR3 region has the DNA TGCGCCAGCAGCTTGGGCCTGAACACTGAAGCTTTCTTT. It translates to CASSLGLNTEAFF.

V and J are TRBV30 and TRBJ1-2; 9 bases agree with TRBD1. Looked up from germline, CDR1 is GTSNPN and CDR2 is SVGIG (reference sequence). CDR3 length: 13 amino acids. J was trimmed by 6 bases and V by 5 bases; bases with no gene match: 7. CDR3 protein: CAWGQGFPNGYTF. In nucleotides, the CDR3 is TGTGCCTGGGGACAGGGGTTTCCTAATGGCTACACCTTC.

This clone was counted at least ten times. V is TRBV6-6 and J is TRBJ1-2, with D possibly TRBD1 on 6 matching bases. Trimming stripped 7 bases from V and 8 bases from J, with 17 bases between. There are 13 residues in the CDR3. The germline gives CDR1 MNHNY, CDR2 SVGAGI (reference sequence). The CDR3 spells CASTSQGSKGYTF. In nucleotides, the CDR3 is TGTGCCAGCACGTCCCAGGGGTCGAAAGGCTACACCTTC.

Note on this clone: Other nucleotide sequences from this sample produce the same CDR3. V gene TRBV25-1 combines with J gene TRBJ1-1, with 8 bases fitting TRBD1. CDR1 is MGHDK and CDR2 is SYGVNS in the germline V gene. The V gene end was trimmed by 2 bases and the J gene end by 3 bases; junction bases not matched to a gene: 5. This CDR3 region has 15 residues. The DNA of the CDR3 is TGTGCCAGCAGTGAACCCGACAGGGGCGACACTGAAGCTTTCTTT. Translated, it gives CASSEPDRGDTEAFF. Looking up the rest from reference TRBV25-1 and TRBJ1-1 gives the full variable domain: EADIYQTPRYLVIGTGKKITLECSQTMGHDKMYWYQQDPGMELHLIHYSYGVNSTEKGDLSSESTVSRIRTEHFPLTLESARPSHTSQYLCASSEPDRGDTEAFFGQGTRLTVV.

The rearrangement uses TRBV2 and TRBJ1-1, with TRBD1 as a possible D gene (5 bases). This CDR3 contains 15 residues. Trimming cost V 8 bases and J 0 bases, with 16 bases left between them. Per the germline V gene, CDR1 is SNHLY and CDR2 is FYNNEI. The CDR3 region has the DNA TGTGCCAGCGTAATTTTTGCAGGGATGAACACTGAAGCTTTCTTT. Encoded protein: CASVIFAGMNTEAFF. Using reference TRBV2 and TRBJ1-1 for the parts outside the CDR3, the full variable domain is EPEVTQTPSHQVTQMGQEVILRCVPISNHLYFYWYRQILGQKVEFLVSFYNNEISEKSEIFDDQFSVERPDGSNFTLKIRSTKLEDSAMYFCASVIFAGMNTEAFFGQGTRLTVV.

The V and J genes are TRBV9 and TRBJ1-1, with 8 bases identical to TRBD1. Unmatched junction bases numbered 4, after V lost 4 bases and J lost 8 bases. Germline assignment: CDR1 SGDLS and CDR2 YYNGEE. There are 12 residues in the CDR3. The CDR3 DNA reads TGTGCCAGCAGCCTCAGACAGGGGGAAGCTTTCTTT. Protein: CASSLRQGEAFF.

CDR3 in DNA: TGTGCCAGCAGGCATACAGGGTCGAGCTCCTATAATTCACCCCTCCACTTT. Protein: CASRHTGSSSYNSPLHF. The chain carries TRBV27 and TRBJ1-6; TRBD1 is a possible D gene (6 bases). Trimming removed 6 bases at V and 0 bases at J, with 15 bases between. Germline assignment: CDR1 MNHEY and CDR2 SMNVEV (reference sequence). This CDR3 contains 17 residues.